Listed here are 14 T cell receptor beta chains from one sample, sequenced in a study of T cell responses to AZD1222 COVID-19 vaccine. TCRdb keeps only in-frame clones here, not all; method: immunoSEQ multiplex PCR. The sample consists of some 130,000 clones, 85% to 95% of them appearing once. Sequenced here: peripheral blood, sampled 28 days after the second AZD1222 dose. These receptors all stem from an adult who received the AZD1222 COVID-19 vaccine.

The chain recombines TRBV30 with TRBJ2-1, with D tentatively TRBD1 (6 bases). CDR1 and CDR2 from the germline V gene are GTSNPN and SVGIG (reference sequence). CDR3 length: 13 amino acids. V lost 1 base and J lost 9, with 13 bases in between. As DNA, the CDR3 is TGTGCCTGGAGTGGACAGGACCGGAGTGAGCAGTTCTTC. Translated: CAWSGQDRSEQFF.

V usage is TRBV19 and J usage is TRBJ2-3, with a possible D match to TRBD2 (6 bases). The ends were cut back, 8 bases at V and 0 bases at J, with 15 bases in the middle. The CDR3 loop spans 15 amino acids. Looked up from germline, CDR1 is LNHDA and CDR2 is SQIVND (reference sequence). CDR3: CASAPGETSTDTQYF. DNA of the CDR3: TGTGCCAGTGCGCCGGGGGAAACTAGCACAGATACGCAGTATTTT.

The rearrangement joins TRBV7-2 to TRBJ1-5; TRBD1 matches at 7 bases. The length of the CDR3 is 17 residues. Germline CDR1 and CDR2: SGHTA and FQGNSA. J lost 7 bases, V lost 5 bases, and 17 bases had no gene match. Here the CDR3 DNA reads TGTGCCAGCAGCCCTTCCATTCGACAGGGATGGGGACAGCCCCAGCATTTT. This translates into CASSPSIRQGWGQPQHF.

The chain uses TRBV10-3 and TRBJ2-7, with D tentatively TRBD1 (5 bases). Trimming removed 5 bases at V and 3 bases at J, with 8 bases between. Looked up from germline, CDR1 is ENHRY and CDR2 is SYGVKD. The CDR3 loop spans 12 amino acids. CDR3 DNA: TGTGCCATCAGTTTTGACAGCTACGAGCAGTACTTC. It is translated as CAISFDSYEQYF.

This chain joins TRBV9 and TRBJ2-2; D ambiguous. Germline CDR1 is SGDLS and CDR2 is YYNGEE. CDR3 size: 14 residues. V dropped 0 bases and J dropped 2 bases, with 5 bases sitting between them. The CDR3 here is CASSVGQNTGELFF. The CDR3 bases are TGTGCCAGCAGCGTAGGACAAAACACCGGGGAGCTGTTTTTT.

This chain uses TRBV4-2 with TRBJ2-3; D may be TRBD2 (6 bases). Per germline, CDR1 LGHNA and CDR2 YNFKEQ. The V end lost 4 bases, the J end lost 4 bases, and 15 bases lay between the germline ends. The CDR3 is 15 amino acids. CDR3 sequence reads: CASSRSMPGADTQYF. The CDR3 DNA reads TGTGCCAGCAGCCGATCGATGCCGGGGGCAGATACGCAGTATTTT.

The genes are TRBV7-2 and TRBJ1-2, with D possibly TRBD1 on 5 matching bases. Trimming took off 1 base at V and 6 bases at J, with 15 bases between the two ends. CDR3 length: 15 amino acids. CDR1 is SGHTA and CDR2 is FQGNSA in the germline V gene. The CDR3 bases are TGTGCCAGCAGCTTAGTGTCAGGGAACCCCCATGGCTACACCTTC. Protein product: CASSLVSGNPHGYTF.

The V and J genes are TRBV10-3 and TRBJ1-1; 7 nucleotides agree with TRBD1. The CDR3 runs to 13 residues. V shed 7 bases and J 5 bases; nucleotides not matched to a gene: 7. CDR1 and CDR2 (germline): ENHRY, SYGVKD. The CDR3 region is CAITDRVGTEAFF. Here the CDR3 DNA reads TGTGCCATCACCGACAGGGTGGGGACTGAAGCTTTCTTT.

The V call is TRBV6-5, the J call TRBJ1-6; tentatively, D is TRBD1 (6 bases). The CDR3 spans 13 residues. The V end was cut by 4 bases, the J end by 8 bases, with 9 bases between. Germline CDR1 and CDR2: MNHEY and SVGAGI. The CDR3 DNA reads TGTGCCAGCAGTTTAACAGGGCATTCACCCCTCCACTTT. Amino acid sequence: CASSLTGHSPLHF.

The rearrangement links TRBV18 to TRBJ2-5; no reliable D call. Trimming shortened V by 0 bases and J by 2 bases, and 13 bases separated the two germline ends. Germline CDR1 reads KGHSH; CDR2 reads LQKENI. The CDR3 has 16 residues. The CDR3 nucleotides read TGTGCCAGCTCACCACCGCGACCTGAGCCTCAAGAGACCCAGTACTTC. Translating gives CASSPPRPEPQETQYF.

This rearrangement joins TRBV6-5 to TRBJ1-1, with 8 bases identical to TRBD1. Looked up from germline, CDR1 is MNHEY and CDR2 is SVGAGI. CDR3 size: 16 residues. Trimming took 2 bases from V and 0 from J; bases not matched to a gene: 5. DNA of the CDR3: TGTGCCAGCAGTTACGGACAGGGCTGGGTGAACACTGAAGCTTTCTTT. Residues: CASSYGQGWVNTEAFF.

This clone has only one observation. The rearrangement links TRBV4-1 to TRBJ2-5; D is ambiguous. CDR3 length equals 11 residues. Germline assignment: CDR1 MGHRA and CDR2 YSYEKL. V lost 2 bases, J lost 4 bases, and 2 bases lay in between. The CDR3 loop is CASSQRETQYF. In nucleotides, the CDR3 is TGCGCCAGCAGCCAAAGAGAGACCCAGTACTTC.

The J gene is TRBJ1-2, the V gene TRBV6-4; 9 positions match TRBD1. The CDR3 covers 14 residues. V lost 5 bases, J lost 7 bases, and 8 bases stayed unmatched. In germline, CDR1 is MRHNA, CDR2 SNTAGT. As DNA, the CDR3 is TGTGCCAGCAGTCACCCGGGACAGGGACGTGGCTACACCTTC. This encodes CASSHPGQGRGYTF.

CDR3 bases: TGTGCCAGCAGCCAACGGGACAGGGAACAGACCCAGTACTTC. Translated, it gives CASSQRDREQTQYF. The chain joins TRBV7-9 to TRBJ2-5, with 9 bases identical to TRBD1. Germline CDR1 reads SEHNR; CDR2 reads FQNEAQ (reference sequence). The junction had 7 bases not matched to a gene; V was cut back by 5 bases and J by 6 bases. The CDR3 is 14 residues long.